This T cell receptor (beta chain) was found in a study of T cell repertoires in cytomegalovirus infection. Broader study findings: Adding up the frequency of public TCR beta families identified people who carried CMV plus the relevant HLA. HLA-C-restricted TCR beta clonotypes specific for CMV led the ex vivo response.

TCRdb called the reads again in MiXCR, with one record for every CDR3 protein. The sample lists roughly 760,000 distinct CDR3 sequences; roughly a third were seen once. CDR1 and CDR2 (germline): SGHVS, FNYEAQ. V was trimmed by 6 bases and J by 4 bases, leaving 17 bases between them. This CDR3 is built from 15 residues. This clonotype was counted between two and nine times. Its specificity is unknown. The receptor's source is a human donor in good health (CMV status not recorded). Some clones in this sample may be carry-over from other donors' samples. The sequenced material came from PBMCs. The chain joins TRBV7-6 to TRBJ2-3; the D is unclear. The CDR3 spells CASSSLGYEADTQYF. DNA of the CDR3: TGTGCCAGCAGTTCACTGGGGTATGAGGCAGATACGCAGTATTTT.